This T cell receptor beta chain emerged from a study of cytomegalovirus exposure and HLA in healthy donors. Overall study: A data release that came early held approximately 85 million unique TCRs from HLA-typed donors. The study's findings and limits: As a later analysis showed, a missense DCLRE1C variant was linked to trimming of TCR beta V- and J-genes. Across HLA loci, a later analysis found differing TCR association rates, with DRB1 most and HLA-C fewest. The study flagged about 160 TCR beta chains as cytomegalovirus-associated.

Notes on this clone: Its antigen remains unknown.

The PCR ran on 60 Vbeta and 13 Jbeta primers. Clones were sequenced by immunoSEQ multiplex PCR, and TCRdb holds only the in-frame ones, with some missing. The table shows 150,000 to 200,000 clones, with around 73% occurring only once. V lost 4 bases, J lost 2 bases, and 7 bases stayed unmatched. This CDR3 spans 16 amino acids. Per germline, CDR1 SGHTS and CDR2 YDEGEE. The sequencing input was PBMCs. The V gene is TRBV5-8, the J gene TRBJ2-3, with 10 bases matching TRBD2. The clonotype originates from a man between 60 and 75 years old in good health and CMV-seronegative. CDR3 DNA: TGTGCCAGCAGCCGGCCGGGACTAGCGCCCACAGATACGCAGTATTTT. It translates to CASSRPGLAPTDTQYF.